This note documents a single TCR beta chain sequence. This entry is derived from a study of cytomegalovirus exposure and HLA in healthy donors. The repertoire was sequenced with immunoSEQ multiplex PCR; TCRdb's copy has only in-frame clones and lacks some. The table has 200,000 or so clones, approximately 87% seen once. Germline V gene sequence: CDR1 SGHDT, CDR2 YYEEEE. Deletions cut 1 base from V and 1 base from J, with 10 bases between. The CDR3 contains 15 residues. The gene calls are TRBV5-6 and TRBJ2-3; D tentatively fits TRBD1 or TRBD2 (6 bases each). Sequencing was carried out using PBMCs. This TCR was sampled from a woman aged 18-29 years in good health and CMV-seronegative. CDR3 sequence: CASSLYRGRTDTQYF. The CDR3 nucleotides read TGTGCCAGCAGCTTGTATCGGGGGCGCACAGATACGCAGTATTTT.